These T cell receptor beta chains were read from a single sample in a study of cytomegalovirus exposure and HLA in healthy donors. Profiling relied on immunoSEQ multiplex PCR, and the TCRdb table lists in-frame clones only, not all of them. The repertoire holds roughly 100,000 clones, with 65% as singletons. The sequenced sample consisted of PBMCs. These receptors were collected from a man under 40 in good health and CMV-seropositive. Both conserved end residues are part of each CDR3. The D gene is left open where the match is weak. Clone size is not always given. Where it is, it says once, few, many or a class for expanded clones.

V gene,J gene,clone size,D gene,CDR3 length,CDR3 DNA,CDR3 protein
TRBV13,TRBJ1-5,-,-,15,TGTGCCAGCAGCTTAGGATTCACTTCGGGGCAGCCCCAGCATTTT,CASSLGFTSGQPQHF
TRBV4-1,TRBJ2-7,few,TRBD1,15,TGCGCCAGCAGCCAAGATTGGCAGGGGGCTGGCGAGCAGTACTTC,CASSQDWQGAGEQYF
TRBV19,TRBJ2-7,once,TRBD1,12,TGTGCCAGTAGGGGACAGTACTACGAGCAGTACTTC,CASRGQYYEQYF
TRBV20-1,TRBJ2-3,few,-,11,TGCAGTGCGACTAGCACAGATACGCAGTATTTT,CSATSTDTQYF
TRBV5-6,TRBJ2-2,-,TRBD1,15,TGTGCCAGCACCTCCTCAGGGGGTATCACCGGGGAGCTGTTTTTT,CASTSSGGITGELFF
TRBV2,TRBJ1-1,-,-,14,TGTGCCAGCAGCGGTCAGGGTCTACTCACTGAAGCTTTCTTT,CASSGQGLLTEAFF
TRBV10-2,TRBJ2-3,-,TRBD2,14,TGCGCCAGCAGTGAGTCGCTAGCGGGCAATACGCAGTATTTT,CASSESLAGNTQYF
TRBV11-2,TRBJ2-7,-,-,15,TGTGCCAGCAGCTTATCCATTCCAGGGGACTACGAGCAGTACTTC,CASSLSIPGDYEQYF
TRBV9,TRBJ1-2,once,-,13,TGTGCCAGCAACCCACAGGGTTTGGATGGCTACACCTTC,CASNPQGLDGYTF
TRBV19,TRBJ1-2,-,TRBD1,16,TGTGCCAGTAGTACCGACGATCTACAGGGGGCCTATGGCTACACCTTC,CASSTDDLQGAYGYTF
TRBV5-4,TRBJ2-4,-,-,13,TGTGCCAGCAGGGGGGGAATAGGGGACATTCAGTACTTC,CASRGGIGDIQYF
TRBV4-1,TRBJ1-2,-,TRBD1,18,TGCGCCAGCAGCCAAGTAGGCGCAGGGGGCTTATTTAACTATGGCTACACCTTC,CASSQVGAGGLFNYGYTF
TRBV4-1,TRBJ1-2,few,-,18,TGCGCCAGCAGCCAAGCCTCGGGAAGGGCAGGGCGGGGAGATGGCTACACCTTC,CASSQASGRAGRGDGYTF
TRBV9,TRBJ2-1,-,TRBD2,15,TGTGCCAGCAGCGCCCGACTAGCGGGGTACAATGAGCAGTTCTTC,CASSARLAGYNEQFF
TRBV2,TRBJ2-2,-,TRBD2,15,TGTGCCAGCAGTGTGCGGGGGGGCTTGACCGGGGAGCTGTTTTTT,CASSVRGGLTGELFF
TRBV18,TRBJ1-1,-,-,14,TGTGCCAGCTCAGGGGACTCCATGAACACTGAAGCTTTCTTT,CASSGDSMNTEAFF
TRBV19,TRBJ2-1,-,-,13,TGTGCCACTCAACCCCCAGGTCGGAATGAGCAGTTCTTC,CATQPPGRNEQFF
TRBV4-1,TRBJ2-3,-,TRBD2,17,TGCGCCAGCAGCCAAGATCGACTAGCGGGGGCTGAGGGGGGGCAGTATTTT,CASSQDRLAGAEGGQYF
TRBV5-1,TRBJ1-1,-,-,14,TGCGCCAGCAGCTCCGGCAGGGTGAACACTGAAGCTTTCTTT,CASSSGRVNTEAFF
TRBV14,TRBJ2-3,-,-,15,TGTGCCAGCAGCCAAATCACGGGGGGCGGAGATACGCAGTATTTT,CASSQITGGGDTQYF
TRBV4-1,TRBJ1-1,-,-,17,TGCGCCAGCAGCCAACAAGGGCCAGGAGGTATGAACACTGAAGCTTTCTTT,CASSQQGPGGMNTEAFF
TRBV7-9,TRBJ2-2,-,TRBD1,17,TGTGCCAGCAGCTCGTCTTGGGGACAGCGAAACACCGGGGAGCTGTTTTTT,CASSSSWGQRNTGELFF
TRBV9,TRBJ1-4,once,TRBD1,15,TGTGCCAGCAGCGGACAGGGGGCGCCTAATGAAAAACTGTTTTTT,CASSGQGAPNEKLFF
TRBV7-9,TRBJ1-2,few,TRBD1,12,TGTGCCAGCAGCCCAGACAGGGGGGGCTACACCTTC,CASSPDRGGYTF
TRBV2,TRBJ2-7,-,-,15,TGTGCCAGCAGTGAAGCGCGACCGGGGGTTTACGAGCAGTACTTC,CASSEARPGVYEQYF
TRBV5-1,TRBJ2-2,few,-,15,TGCGCCAGCAGCTTCGGGTACAAAGACACCGGGGAGCTGTTTTTT,CASSFGYKDTGELFF
TRBV9,TRBJ1-2,-,-,12,TGTGCCAGCAGCGGGACAGTCCAGGGCTACACCTTC,CASSGTVQGYTF
TRBV19,TRBJ1-4,-,-,15,TGTGCCAGTAGTGGGGGCGGGGGAGCAGGAAAAAAACTGTTTTTT,CASSGGGGAGKKLFF
TRBV10-3,TRBJ2-2,-,TRBD2,17,TGTGCCATCAGTGGGATAGCGGGGGGGCCGAAAACCGGGGAGCTGTTTTTT,CAISGIAGGPKTGELFF
TRBV10-3,TRBJ2-5,-,-,13,TGTGCCACCCGACAAGGTTCACAAGAGACCCAGTACTTC,CATRQGSQETQYF
TRBV6-1,TRBJ2-7,-,TRBD1,11,TGTGCCAGCGGGGACAGCTACGAGCAGTACTTC,CASGDSYEQYF
TRBV11-3,TRBJ1-1,-,-,12,TGTGCCAGCTGCGGCCTGAACACTGAAGCTTTCTTT,CASCGLNTEAFF
TRBV18,TRBJ2-2,-,-,13,TGTGCCAGCTCACCGGCCAGCACCGGGGAGCTGTTTTTT,CASSPASTGELFF
TRBV7-9,TRBJ2-3,-,TRBD1,14,TGTGCCACTTCCGGGACAGTCTTTTCAGATACGCAGTATTTT,CATSGTVFSDTQYF
TRBV28,TRBJ1-1,few,-,15,TGTGCCAGCAGTGACACAGGGTCTGGTGACACTGAAGCTTTCTTT,CASSDTGSGDTEAFF
TRBV7-2,TRBJ2-1,-,TRBD2,15,TGTGCCAGCAGCTTAGAGGGACTAGCGGGGGTTGAGCAGTTCTTC,CASSLEGLAGVEQFF
TRBV9,TRBJ1-2,-,-,14,TGTGCCAGCAGCGTAGGTCAGGATGACTATGGCTACACCTTC,CASSVGQDDYGYTF